The 13 T cell receptor beta chains given below trace back to one sample, sequenced in a study of CD8+ T cells in alopecia areata. Treatment of the sample: oral pan-JAK inhibitor, 5-10 mg twice daily. Following RNA extraction, reverse transcription yielded cDNA that acted as the sequencing template. Profiling relied on immunoSEQ multiplex PCR, and the TCRdb table lists in-frame clones only, not all of them. The data contain around 100,000 clones, around 40% of them singletons. The sequenced sample was CD8+ T cells sorted from blood, obtained at week 24, from a patient treated with tofacitinib. These receptors were taken from a human donor with alopecia areata.

V gene TRBV25-1 combines with J gene TRBJ2-1; D is unresolved. V was clipped by 7 bases and J by 0 bases, with 4 bases between them. Germline values: CDR1 MGHDK, CDR2 SYGVNS. The CDR3 consists of 12 residues. The CDR3 is CASTSSYNEQFF. In DNA form, the CDR3 reads TGTGCCAGCACCAGCTCCTACAATGAGCAGTTCTTC.

This clone showed up just a few times. The genes are TRBV9 and TRBJ2-1; 9 bases agree with TRBD2. Germline CDR1 reads SGDLS; CDR2 reads YYNGEE. V shed 4 bases, J shed 6 bases, and the junction held 8 bases outside the gene matches. This CDR3 comprises 15 residues. CDR3 bases: TGTGCCAGCAGCTCGCGTAGCGGGAGTATCAATGAGCAGTTCTTC. As protein: CASSSRSGSINEQFF.

The chain couples TRBV7-6 to TRBJ1-5; a possible D gene is TRBD1 (5 bases). Trimming stripped 6 bases from V and 2 bases from J, with 14 bases between. The germline V gene has CDR1 SGHVS and CDR2 FNYEAQ. The CDR3 totals 15 residues. The CDR3 DNA sequence: TGTGCCAGCAGTCAGGGAGTTCTAGGCAATCAGCCCCAGCATTTT. The encoded protein is CASSQGVLGNQPQHF.

The count of this clone is one. This rearrangement joins TRBV7-3 to TRBJ2-3, with 8 bases matching TRBD1. J was trimmed by 0 bases and V by 5 bases; bases with no gene match: 4. From germline, CDR1 is SGHTA and CDR2 FQGTGA. There are 15 residues in the CDR3. CDR3 sequence: CASSDTGGSTDTQYF. In DNA form, the CDR3 reads TGTGCCAGCAGCGATACAGGGGGTAGCACAGATACGCAGTATTTT.

In this sample, this clone turned up a few times. The V and J genes are TRBV7-9 and TRBJ2-6; 7 bases line up with TRBD1. V was clipped by 7 bases and J by 0 bases; unmatched bases: 12. The CDR3 covers 18 residues. Germline V gives CDR1 SEHNR, CDR2 FQNEAQ (reference sequence). For the CDR3, the DNA is TGTGCCAGCACACACACAGGGGCCCCTACCTCTGGGGCCAACGTCCTGACTTTC. It encodes CASTHTGAPTSGANVLTF.

This clone has more than one count but fewer than ten. The chain carries TRBV29-1 and TRBJ2-7; D gene ambiguous. Per germline, CDR1 SQVTM and CDR2 ANQGSEA. The CDR3 runs 12 residues. Trimming took 3 bases from V and 7 from J, leaving 13 bases between them. The DNA for the CDR3 is TGCAGCGTTGAGACAACCTGGGCTGAGCAGTACTTC. It yields the protein CSVETTWAEQYF.

This clone turned up a few times. This rearrangement joins TRBV29-1 to TRBJ1-2; TRBD1 might be the D (5 bases). This CDR3 spans 12 amino acids. V lost 7 bases and J 7 bases, leaving 16 bases between the germline ends. Germline CDR1 is SQVTM and CDR2 is ANQGSEA. The CDR3 sequence is CSGFEGSFGYTF. CDR3 in DNA: TGCAGCGGTTTCGAGGGGTCTTTTGGCTACACCTTC.

V is TRBV10-3 and J is TRBJ2-7; D gene ambiguous. V shed 0 bases and J shed 5 bases, with 8 bases lying between them. This CDR3 spans 13 amino acids. Germline assignment: CDR1 ENHRY and CDR2 SYGVKD. CDR3 in DNA: TGTGCCATCAGTGAGTCTATTGGTGACGAGCAGTACTTC. It encodes CAISESIGDEQYF.

Comment on this clone: This sample also contains other DNA sequences that code for the same CDR3. The chain joins TRBV6-5 to TRBJ2-1; D unclear. Germline CDR1 MNHEY, CDR2 SVGAGI. The CDR3 length is 11 residues. Trimming shortened V by 5 bases and J by 4 bases, and 3 bases separated the two germline ends. The CDR3 DNA reads TGTGCCAGCAGTCTATACAATGAGCAGTTCTTC. This encodes CASSLYNEQFF.

The V gene is TRBV6-5, the J gene TRBJ1-5; D gene uncertain. In germline, CDR1 is MNHEY, CDR2 SVGAGI. The CDR3 is made up of 13 amino acids. With 4 bases removed from V and 4 bases from J, the gap between germline ends came to 8 bases. In DNA, the CDR3 is TGTGCCAGCAGTTCATCCGTTAATCAGCCCCAGCATTTT. Its protein product is CASSSSVNQPQHF.

This clone appeared a few times. The V call is TRBV6-1, the J call TRBJ2-2, with D unclear. V lost 5 bases and J lost 1, with 8 bases in between. Per the germline V gene, CDR1 is MNHNS and CDR2 is SASEGT. This CDR3 region has 14 residues. The CDR3 loop is CASSLWENTGELFF. CDR3 DNA sequence: TGTGCCAGCAGTCTATGGGAGAACACCGGGGAGCTGTTTTTT.

J is TRBJ2-6 and V is TRBV27; 7 bases are a match to TRBD1. Germline values: CDR1 MNHEY, CDR2 SMNVEV (reference sequence). The CDR3 runs to 22 residues. After removal of 6 bases from V and 0 bases from J, the junction contained 23 bases not matched to a gene. CDR3 amino acids: CASSYLRPETGPYVSGANVLTF. The CDR3 DNA is TGTGCCAGCAGCTACCTACGGCCGGAGACAGGGCCCTATGTCTCTGGGGCCAACGTCCTGACTTTC. Drawing the rest from reference TRBV27 and TRBJ2-6, the complete variable domain is EAQVTQNPRYLITVTGKKLTVTCSQNMNHEYMSWYRQDPGLGLRQIYYSMNVEVTDKGDVPEGYKVSRKEKRNFPLILESPSPNQTSLYFCASSYLRPETGPYVSGANVLTFGAGSRLTVL.

In its sample, this clone was seen a few times. The CDR3 DNA is TGCGCCAGCAGCTCGCGGACAGCAACTAATGAAAAACTGTTTTTT. The encoded protein is CASSSRTATNEKLFF. V usage is TRBV5-1 and J usage is TRBJ1-4; TRBD1 might be the D (6 bases). With 3 bases removed from V and 0 bases from J, the gap between germline ends came to 9 bases. CDR3 length: 15 residues. CDR1 SGHRS and CDR2 YFSETQ come from the germline V gene.